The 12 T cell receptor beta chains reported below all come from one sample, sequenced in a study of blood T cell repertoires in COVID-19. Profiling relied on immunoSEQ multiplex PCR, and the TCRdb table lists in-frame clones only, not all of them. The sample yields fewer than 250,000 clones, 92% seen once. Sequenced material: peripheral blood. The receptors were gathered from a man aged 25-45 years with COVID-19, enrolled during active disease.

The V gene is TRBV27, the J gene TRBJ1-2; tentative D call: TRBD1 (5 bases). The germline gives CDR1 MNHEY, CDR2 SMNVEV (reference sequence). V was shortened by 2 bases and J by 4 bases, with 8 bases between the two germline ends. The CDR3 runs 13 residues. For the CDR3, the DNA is TGTGCCAGCAGTTTACACGGGGGCTATGGCTACACCTTC. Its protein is CASSLHGGYGYTF.

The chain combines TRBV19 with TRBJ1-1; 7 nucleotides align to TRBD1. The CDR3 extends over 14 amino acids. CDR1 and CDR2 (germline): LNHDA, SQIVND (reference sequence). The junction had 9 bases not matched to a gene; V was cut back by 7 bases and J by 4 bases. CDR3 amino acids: CASTNTGVGTEAFF. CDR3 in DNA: TGTGCCAGTACAAATACAGGGGTGGGCACTGAAGCTTTCTTT.

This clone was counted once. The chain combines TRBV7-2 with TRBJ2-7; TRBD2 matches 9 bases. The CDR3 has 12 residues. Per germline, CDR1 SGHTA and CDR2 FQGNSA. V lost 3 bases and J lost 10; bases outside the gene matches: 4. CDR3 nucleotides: TGTGCCAGCAGCTTTACAGCGGGGGGTCAGTACTTC. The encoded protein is CASSFTAGGQYF.

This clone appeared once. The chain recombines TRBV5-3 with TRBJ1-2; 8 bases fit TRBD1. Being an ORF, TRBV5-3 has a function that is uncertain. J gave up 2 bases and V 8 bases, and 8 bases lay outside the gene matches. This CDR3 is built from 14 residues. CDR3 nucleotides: TGTGCCAGCCCGTACCCAGGGGGCAACTATGGCTACACCTTC. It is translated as CASPYPGGNYGYTF.

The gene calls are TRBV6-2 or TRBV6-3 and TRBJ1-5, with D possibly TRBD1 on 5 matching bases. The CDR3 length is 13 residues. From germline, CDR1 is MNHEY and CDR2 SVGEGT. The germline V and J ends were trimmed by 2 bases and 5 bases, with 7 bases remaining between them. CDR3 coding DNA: TGTGCCAGCAGTTACCAGGGCCATCAGCCCCAGCATTTT. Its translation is CASSYQGHQPQHF.

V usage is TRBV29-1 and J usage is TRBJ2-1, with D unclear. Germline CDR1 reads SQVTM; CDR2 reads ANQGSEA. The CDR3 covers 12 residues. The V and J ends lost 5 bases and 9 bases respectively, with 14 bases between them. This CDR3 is CSVSLKMREQFF. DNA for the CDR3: TGCAGCGTTTCTTTAAAAATGCGTGAGCAGTTCTTC.

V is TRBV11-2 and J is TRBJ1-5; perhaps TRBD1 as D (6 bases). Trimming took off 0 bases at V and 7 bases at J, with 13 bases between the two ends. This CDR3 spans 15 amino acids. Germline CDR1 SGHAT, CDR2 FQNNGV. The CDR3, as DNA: TGTGCCAGCAGCTTAGACAGGGGCTTTGGCCAGCCCCAGCATTTT. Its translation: CASSLDRGFGQPQHF.

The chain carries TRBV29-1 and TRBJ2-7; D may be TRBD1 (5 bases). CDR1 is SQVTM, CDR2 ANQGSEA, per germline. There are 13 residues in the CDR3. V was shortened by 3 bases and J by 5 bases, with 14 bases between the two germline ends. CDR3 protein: CSVEGRYFNEQYF. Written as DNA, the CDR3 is TGCAGCGTTGAGGGGCGTTACTTCAACGAGCAGTACTTC.

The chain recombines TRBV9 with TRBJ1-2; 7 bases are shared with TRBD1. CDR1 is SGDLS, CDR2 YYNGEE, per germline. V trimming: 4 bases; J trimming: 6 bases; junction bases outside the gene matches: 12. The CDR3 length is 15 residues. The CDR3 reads CASSLSRTGVDGYTF. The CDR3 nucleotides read TGTGCCAGCAGCCTCTCACGGACAGGAGTGGATGGCTACACCTTC.

The DNA of the CDR3 is TGTGCCAGCAGTGTGCGGAGCCTCAATTCACCCCTCCACTTT. Amino acids: CASSVRSLNSPLHF. The chain is built from TRBV2 and TRBJ1-6; D is uncertain. V gave up 4 bases and J gave up 7 bases, with 11 bases separating them. The CDR3 is made up of 14 amino acids. CDR1 is SNHLY and CDR2 is FYNNEI in the germline V gene. Full variable domain (missing parts from reference TRBV2 and TRBJ1-6): EPEVTQTPSHQVTQMGQEVILRCVPISNHLYFYWYRQILGQKVEFLVSFYNNEISEKSEIFDDQFSVERPDGSNFTLKIRSTKLEDSAMYFCASSVRSLNSPLHFGNGTRLTVT.

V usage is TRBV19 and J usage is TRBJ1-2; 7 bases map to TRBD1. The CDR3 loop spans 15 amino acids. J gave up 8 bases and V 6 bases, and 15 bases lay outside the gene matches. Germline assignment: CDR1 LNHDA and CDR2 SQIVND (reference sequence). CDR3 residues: CASRRGQAAGEGYTF. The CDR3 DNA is TGTGCCAGTAGGCGCGGACAGGCTGCTGGGGAGGGCTACACCTTC.

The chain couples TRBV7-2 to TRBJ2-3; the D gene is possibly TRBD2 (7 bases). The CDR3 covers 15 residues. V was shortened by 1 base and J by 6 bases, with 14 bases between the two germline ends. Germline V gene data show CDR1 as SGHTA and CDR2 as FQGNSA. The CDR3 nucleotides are TGTGCCAGCAGCTTAGGGTGGGGGGGCCCCGATACGCAGTATTTT. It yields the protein CASSLGWGGPDTQYF.